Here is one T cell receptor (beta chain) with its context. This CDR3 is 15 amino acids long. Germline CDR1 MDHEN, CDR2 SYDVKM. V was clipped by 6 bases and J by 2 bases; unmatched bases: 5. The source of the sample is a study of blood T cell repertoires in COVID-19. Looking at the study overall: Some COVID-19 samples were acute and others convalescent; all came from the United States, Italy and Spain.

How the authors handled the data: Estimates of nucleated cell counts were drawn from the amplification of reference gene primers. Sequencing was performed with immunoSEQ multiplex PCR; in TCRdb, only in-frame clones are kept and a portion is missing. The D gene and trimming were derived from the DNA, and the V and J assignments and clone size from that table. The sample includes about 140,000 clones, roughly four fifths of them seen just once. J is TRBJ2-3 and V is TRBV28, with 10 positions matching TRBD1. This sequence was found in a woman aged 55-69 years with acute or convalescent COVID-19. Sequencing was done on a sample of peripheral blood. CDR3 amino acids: CASRTTGGDTDTQYF. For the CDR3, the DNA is TGTGCCAGCAGAACGACAGGGGGCGACACAGATACGCAGTATTTT.